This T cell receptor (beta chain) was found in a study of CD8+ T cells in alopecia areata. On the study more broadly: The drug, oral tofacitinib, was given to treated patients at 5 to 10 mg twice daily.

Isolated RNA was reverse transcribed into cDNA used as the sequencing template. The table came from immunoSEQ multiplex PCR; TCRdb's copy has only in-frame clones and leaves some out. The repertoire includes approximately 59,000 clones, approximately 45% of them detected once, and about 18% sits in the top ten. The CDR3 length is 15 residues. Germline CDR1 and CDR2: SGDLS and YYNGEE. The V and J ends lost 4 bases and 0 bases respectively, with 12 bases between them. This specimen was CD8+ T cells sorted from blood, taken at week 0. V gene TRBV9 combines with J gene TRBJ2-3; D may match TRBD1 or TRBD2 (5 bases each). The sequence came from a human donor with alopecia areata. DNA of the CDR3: TGTGCCAGCAGCCTCTGGGACGGCAGCACAGATACGCAGTATTTT. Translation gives CASSLWDGSTDTQYF.